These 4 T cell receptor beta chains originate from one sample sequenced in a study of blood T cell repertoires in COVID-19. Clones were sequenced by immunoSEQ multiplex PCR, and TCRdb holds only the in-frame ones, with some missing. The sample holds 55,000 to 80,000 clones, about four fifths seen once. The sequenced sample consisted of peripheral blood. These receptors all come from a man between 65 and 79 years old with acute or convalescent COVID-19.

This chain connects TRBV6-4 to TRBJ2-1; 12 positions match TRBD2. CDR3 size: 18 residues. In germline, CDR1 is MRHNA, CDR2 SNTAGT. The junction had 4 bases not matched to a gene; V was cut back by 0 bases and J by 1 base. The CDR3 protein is CASSDSTSGRSSYNEQFF. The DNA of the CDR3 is TGTGCCAGCAGTGACTCTACTAGCGGGAGGTCGTCCTACAATGAGCAGTTCTTC.

DNA of the CDR3: TGTGCCTCTAAAGGCCCCCCAGGGCAGCCCCAGCATTTT. Encoded protein: CASKGPPGQPQHF. This sequence joins TRBV19 and TRBJ1-5; tentatively, D is TRBD1 (5 bases). This CDR3 is 13 amino acids long. Germline loops: CDR1 LNHDA, CDR2 SQIVND (reference sequence). V was pared by 11 bases and J by 7 bases, with 18 bases between.

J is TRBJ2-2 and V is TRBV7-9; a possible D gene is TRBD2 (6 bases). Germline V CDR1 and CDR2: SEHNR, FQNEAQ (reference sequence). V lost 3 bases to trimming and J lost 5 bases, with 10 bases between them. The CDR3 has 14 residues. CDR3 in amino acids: CASSLKEGTGELFF. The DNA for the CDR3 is TGTGCCAGCAGCTTGAAGGAGGGGACCGGGGAGCTGTTTTTT.

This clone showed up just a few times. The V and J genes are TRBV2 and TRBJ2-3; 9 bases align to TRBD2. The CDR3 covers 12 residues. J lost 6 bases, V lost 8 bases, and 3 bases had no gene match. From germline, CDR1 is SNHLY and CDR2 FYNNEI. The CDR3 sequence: CASRLADDTQYF. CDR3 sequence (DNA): TGTGCCAGCCGACTAGCGGATGATACGCAGTATTTT.